These 4 T cell receptor beta chains share one sample of origin, sequenced in a study of T cells in Graves' hyperthyroidism and ophthalmopathy (dated by TCRdb to the late 2010s). Libraries were prepared through multiplex PCR. Sequenced using an Illumina HiSeq 2000. TCR beta CDR3 regions were amplified from RNA transcripts. The first round of RT-PCR for the TCR CDR3 was performed with the HTBI primer set and the Qiagen OneStep RT-PCR kit. TCRdb reanalyzed the raw reads on its own, using fastp at Q25 for trimming and MiXCR for clone calling, and kept in-frame beta chains. Identical CDR3 proteins give one entry, which carries the most common genes and DNA. The sample records some 760,000 distinct CDR3 sequences, about 15% of which are singletons. The ten largest clones capture roughly 10% of the sample. Sequencing was done on a sample of blood. The receptor source for this set is a woman younger than 35 with Graves' hyperthyroidism.

This clonotype appeared a single time. A much bigger clone sits one base away, suggesting this may be a read error. The chain couples TRBV27 to TRBJ2-7; 10 bases fit TRBD1. Germline V CDR1 and CDR2: MNHEY, SMNVEV (reference sequence). The CDR3 covers 14 residues. Trimming at V came to 11 bases and at J to 2 bases, leaving 9 bases not matched to a gene. Here the CDR3 DNA reads TGTGCCTTACCGGGACAGGGGCGCCCCTACGAGCAGTACTTC. Protein sequence: CALPGQGRPYEQYF.

The J gene is TRBJ2-2, the V gene TRBV7-2; no clear D gene. The CDR3 is 14 residues long. From germline, CDR1 is SGHTA and CDR2 FQGNSA. V shed 10 bases and J shed 2 bases, with 14 bases lying between them. CDR3 in DNA: TGTGCCACCCCTCGGCGGCCCAACACCGGGGAGCTGTTTTTT. It translates to CATPRRPNTGELFF.

This sequence joins TRBV30 and TRBJ1-2; 9 positions agree with TRBD1. Trimming took 2 bases from V and 2 from J; bases not matched to a gene: 6. CDR1 is GTSNPN and CDR2 is SVGIG in the germline V gene (reference sequence). The CDR3 consists of 15 residues. The CDR3 sequence: CAWSTQGAQNYGYTF. The CDR3 bases are TGTGCCTGGAGTACACAGGGGGCTCAAAACTATGGCTACACCTTC.

This clonotype showed up many times. The CDR3 here is CDNYGYTF. The CDR3 DNA is TGTGACAACTATGGCTACACCTTC. The chain uses TRBV28 and TRBJ1-2; D gene unclear. The CDR3 has 8 amino acids. Germline lookup yields CDR1 MDHEN and CDR2 SYDVKM.